This T cell receptor beta chain was identified in a study of CXCR3-negative and CXCR3-positive naive CD8 T cells. Overall study results and limits: Similarly elevated diversity marked both naive subsets, with memory CD8+ cells showing far lower diversity.

As regards this clonotype: Antigen specificity is unknown.

The authors made the TRB cDNA libraries by 5' RACE using UMI labels. One entry per CDR3 protein, without DNA, is what TCRdb gives after re-calling the 5' RACE reads. The table for this sample gives 100,000 to 150,000 distinct CDR3 sequences. A CD45RO-CCR7+CD27+CD95- phenotype identified naive CD8+ T cells. This receptor was taken from a human donor in good health. Some clones in this sample may be carry-over from other donors' samples. Material: naive CXCR3- CD8+ T cells from blood. The subset is: CD45RO-CCR7+CD27+CD95- naive CD8+ T cells lacking CXCR3 (TNR3-).

This CDR3 is CASSLQPTTDTQYF. This chain uses TRBV7-6 with TRBJ2-3. This CDR3 has 14 residues. CDR1 and CDR2 from the germline V gene are SGHVS and FNYEAQ.